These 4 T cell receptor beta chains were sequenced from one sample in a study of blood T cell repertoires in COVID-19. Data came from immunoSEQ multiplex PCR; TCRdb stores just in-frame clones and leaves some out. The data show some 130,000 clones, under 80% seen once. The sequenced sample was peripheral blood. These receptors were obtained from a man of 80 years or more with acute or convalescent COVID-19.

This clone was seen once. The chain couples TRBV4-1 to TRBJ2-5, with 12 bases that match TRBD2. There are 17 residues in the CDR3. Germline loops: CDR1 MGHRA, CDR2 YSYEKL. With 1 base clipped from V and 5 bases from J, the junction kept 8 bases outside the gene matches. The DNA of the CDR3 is TGCGCCAGCAGCCAAGCCCTACTAGCGGGGGGCGGGGAGACCCAGTACTTC. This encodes CASSQALLAGGGETQYF.

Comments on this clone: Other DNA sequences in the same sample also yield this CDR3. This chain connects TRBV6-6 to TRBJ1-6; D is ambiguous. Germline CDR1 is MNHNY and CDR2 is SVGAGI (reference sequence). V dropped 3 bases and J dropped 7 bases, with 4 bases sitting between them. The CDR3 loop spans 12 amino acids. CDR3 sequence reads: CASSYLNSPLHF. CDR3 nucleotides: TGTGCCAGCAGTTATTTAAATTCACCCCTCCACTTT.

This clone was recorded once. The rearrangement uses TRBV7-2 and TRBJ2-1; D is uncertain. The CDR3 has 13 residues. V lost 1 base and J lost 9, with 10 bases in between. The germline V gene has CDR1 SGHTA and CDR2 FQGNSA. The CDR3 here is CASSLVRVGEQFF. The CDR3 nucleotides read TGTGCCAGCAGCTTAGTCCGGGTCGGTGAGCAGTTCTTC.

CDR3 nucleotides: TGTGCCAGCAGCTTAGAACTGTTCTATGGCTACACCTTC. The encoded protein is CASSLELFYGYTF. V is TRBV7-9 and J is TRBJ1-2; the D is unclear. V was shortened by 1 base and J by 4 bases, with 7 bases between the two germline ends. CDR3 size: 13 residues. From germline, CDR1 is SEHNR and CDR2 FQNEAQ (reference sequence).